What follows are 31 T cell receptor beta chains derived from one specimen sequenced in a study of cytomegalovirus exposure and HLA in healthy donors. 13 Jbeta primers and 60 Vbeta primers were used for the PCR. Libraries were prepared by immunoSEQ multiplex PCR; TCRdb keeps only in-frame clonotypes and omits some of them. The sample carries about 160,000 clones, about 77% recorded once. Sequenced material: PBMCs. The receptors were sampled from a man under 40 in good health and CMV-seronegative.

The V call is TRBV10-3, the J call TRBJ2-2, with D maybe TRBD1 (6 bases). The V and J ends lost 4 bases and 2 bases respectively, with 14 bases between them. The CDR3 consists of 16 residues. CDR1 and CDR2 (germline): ENHRY, SYGVKD. The CDR3 nucleotides read TGTGCCATCAGTGTGGAGACAGGAGTTAACACCGGGGAGCTGTTTTTT. It codes for CAISVETGVNTGELFF.

This clone was found a few times. Here the CDR3 DNA reads TGTGCCAGCCTGGGCAGGGGGACTAGTTTGGGTGGCTACACCTTC. It specifies CASLGRGTSLGGYTF. The chain employs TRBV28 and TRBJ1-2; 7 positions agree with TRBD1. The J segment lost 7 bases and the V segment lost 8 bases, leaving 16 bases of the junction unmatched. The CDR3 totals 15 residues. Germline V CDR1 and CDR2: MDHEN, SYDVKM.

Only a few counts were recorded for this clone. The chain employs TRBV5-6 and TRBJ1-2, with 7 bases lining up with TRBD1. CDR1 is SGHDT and CDR2 is YYEEEE in the germline V gene. This CDR3 is 13 amino acids long. Trimming cost V 5 bases and J 2 bases; bases outside gene matches: 3. The CDR3 region is CASRPQGNYGYTF. CDR3 bases: TGTGCCAGCAGACCACAGGGGAACTATGGCTACACCTTC. The whole variable domain, filled in from reference TRBV5-6 and TRBJ1-2, reads DAGVTQSPTHLIKTRGQQVTLRCSPKSGHDTVSWYQQALGQGPQFIFQYYEEEERQRGNFPDRFSGHQFPNYSSELNVNALLLGDSALYLCASRPQGNYGYTFGSGTRLTVV.

The gene calls are TRBV7-3 and TRBJ2-2, with 10 bases aligning to TRBD2. The CDR3 totals 16 residues. V shed 2 bases and J 8 bases; nucleotides not matched to a gene: 8. Germline CDR1 and CDR2: SGHTA and FQGTGA. CDR3 sequence reads: CASSLQREGRGGELFF. CDR3 nucleotides: TGTGCCAGCAGCTTACAGCGGGAGGGCCGAGGTGGGGAGCTGTTTTTT.

This chain uses TRBV5-1 with TRBJ2-3; 8 bases are a match to TRBD1. With 1 base clipped from V and 5 bases from J, the junction kept 6 bases outside the gene matches. Germline V lookup: CDR1 SGHRS, CDR2 YFSETQ. This CDR3 spans 15 amino acids. CDR3 nucleotide sequence: TGCGCCAGCAGCTTGCGGTCAGGGGGCGAAGATACGCAGTATTTT. Translation gives CASSLRSGGEDTQYF.

The chain is built from TRBV15 and TRBJ2-7; 7 bases map to TRBD1. V was pared by 0 bases and J by 6 bases, with 8 bases of the junction left unmatched. The germline V gene has CDR1 LNHNV and CDR2 YYDKDF (reference sequence). The CDR3 totals 15 residues. The DNA of the CDR3 is TGTGCCACCAGCAGAGACCCAACAGGGGAAAGCGAGCAGTACTTC. It translates to CATSRDPTGESEQYF.

This clone was seen a few times. This rearrangement joins TRBV28 to TRBJ1-1; D is ambiguous. The CDR3 runs 13 residues. Germline CDR1 is MDHEN and CDR2 is SYDVKM. V was shortened by 7 bases and J by 1 base, with 10 bases between the two germline ends. The CDR3 reads CASIHRSNTEAFF. The CDR3 nucleotides read TGTGCCAGCATTCACCGGTCGAACACTGAAGCTTTCTTT. Using reference TRBV28 and TRBJ1-1 for the parts outside the CDR3, the full variable domain is DVKVTQSSRYLVKRTGEKVFLECVQDMDHENMFWYRQDPGLGLRLIYFSYDVKMKEKGDIPEGYSVSREKKERFSLILESASTNQTSMYLCASIHRSNTEAFFGQGTRLTVV.

The rearrangement links TRBV7-9 to TRBJ1-4; perhaps TRBD1 as D (6 bases). This CDR3 is built from 14 residues. Trimming left V 5 bases short and J 8 bases short, with 15 bases between. Germline V gene lookup returns CDR1 SEHNR and CDR2 FQNEAQ (reference sequence). The CDR3 sequence: CASSPSGQGEKLFF. CDR3 bases: TGTGCCAGCAGCCCTTCGGGGCAGGGGGAAAAACTGTTTTTT.

This chain connects TRBV29-1 to TRBJ1-1; no clear D. The CDR3 is 14 residues long. Trimming took off 1 base at V and 1 base at J, with 10 bases between the two ends. The V gene's germline CDR1 is SQVTM and CDR2 ANQGSEA. CDR3 in amino acids: CSVEVYSRNTEAFF. For the CDR3, the DNA is TGCAGCGTTGAAGTTTACAGTAGGAACACTGAAGCTTTCTTT.

The chain is built from TRBV28 and TRBJ1-5; 8 bases are a match to TRBD1. CDR1 MDHEN and CDR2 SYDVKM come from the germline V gene. The V gene end was trimmed by 2 bases and the J gene end by 4 bases; junction bases not matched to a gene: 13. The length of the CDR3 is 18 residues. CDR3 sequence: CASSLIHPGGFGNQPQHF. The CDR3 nucleotides are TGTGCCAGCAGTTTAATTCATCCAGGGGGCTTCGGAAATCAGCCCCAGCATTTT.

Details on this clone: One junction end disagrees with the germline gene, perhaps due to a read error. The chain combines TRBV7-9 with TRBJ1-5, with 11 bases that match TRBD1. Germline CDR1 SEHNR, CDR2 FQNEAQ (reference sequence). The CDR3 is made up of 15 amino acids. For the CDR3, the DNA is TGTTCCAGCAGCACGGGACAGGGGGTTAATCAGCCCCAGCATTTT. Residues: CSSSTGQGVNQPQHF. The complete variable domain, with remaining parts taken from reference TRBV7-9 and TRBJ1-5, reads DTGVSQNPRHKITKRGQNVTFRCDPISEHNRLYWYRQTLGQGPEFLTYFQNEAQLEKSRLLSDRFSAERPKGSFSTLEIQRTEQGDSAMYLCSSSTGQGVNQPQHFGDGTRLSIL.

This clone was found a few times. The chain links TRBV5-4 to TRBJ2-3; TRBD1 matches at 8 bases. The CDR3 consists of 17 residues. The germline V gene has CDR1 SGHNT and CDR2 YYREEE (reference sequence). The V gene end was trimmed by 1 base and the J gene end by 1 base; junction bases not matched to a gene: 8. The CDR3 region is CASSLPKAGQGTDTQYF. The CDR3 DNA follows: TGTGCCAGCAGCTTGCCAAAGGCGGGACAGGGCACAGATACGCAGTATTTT.

This clone appeared a single time. This chain connects TRBV4-3 to TRBJ1-3; D possibly corresponds to TRBD1 (5 bases). The germline CDR1 and CDR2 sequences are LGHNA and YSLEER. Trimming removed 3 bases from V and 6 bases from J, with 12 bases in between. The length of the CDR3 is 14 residues. CDR3 coding DNA: TGCGCCAGCAGCCAGGAAACAGGAGCAAACACCATATATTTT. Its translation: CASSQETGANTIYF.

V usage is TRBV9 and J usage is TRBJ2-3; TRBD2 matches at 7 bases. In germline, CDR1 is SGDLS, CDR2 YYNGEE. CDR3 length equals 16 residues. V shed 0 bases and J 2 bases; nucleotides not matched to a gene: 6. The CDR3 DNA follows: TGTGCCAGCAGCGTAGGACCCGGGGGGTCCACAGATACGCAGTATTTT. The encoded protein is CASSVGPGGSTDTQYF.

This sequence joins TRBV7-3 and TRBJ1-4, with 10 positions matching TRBD1. V dropped 5 bases and J dropped 8; count of bases not matched to a gene: 5. This CDR3 spans 14 amino acids. Looked up from germline, CDR1 is SGHTA and CDR2 is FQGTGA. The CDR3 here is CASSPGTGEEKLFF. DNA of the CDR3: TGTGCCAGCAGCCCCGGGACAGGGGAAGAAAAACTGTTTTTT.

V is TRBV30 and J is TRBJ1-5, with TRBD1 as a possible D gene (5 bases). Germline assignment: CDR1 GTSNPN and CDR2 SVGIG (reference sequence). Trimming took 7 bases from V and 6 from J, leaving 13 bases between them. The CDR3 extends over 12 amino acids. The CDR3 here is CAYQGFGQPQHF. The CDR3 region has the DNA TGTGCCTACCAGGGCTTCGGTCAGCCCCAGCATTTT.

The chain is built from TRBV14 and TRBJ1-4; perhaps TRBD1 as D (5 bases). The V and J ends lost 4 bases and 0 bases respectively, with 15 bases between them. Germline lookup yields CDR1 SGHDN and CDR2 FVKESK. The CDR3 loop spans 17 amino acids. CDR3 protein: CASSRRDLVATNEKLFF. In DNA form, the CDR3 reads TGTGCCAGCAGCCGCCGGGACTTAGTCGCAACTAATGAAAAACTGTTTTTT.

This sequence joins TRBV2 and TRBJ2-1; 7 nucleotides match TRBD2. V lost 7 bases to trimming and J lost 5 bases; unmatched junction nucleotides: 11. CDR3 size: 15 residues. The germline V gene has CDR1 SNHLY and CDR2 FYNNEI. CDR3 region: CASTLRGGGNNEQFF. The CDR3 DNA is TGTGCCAGCACCCTACGGGGCGGGGGAAACAATGAGCAGTTCTTC.

The chain links TRBV7-3 to TRBJ1-1, with D unresolved. Germline V gene sequence: CDR1 SGHTA, CDR2 FQGTGA. The CDR3 runs 15 residues. The ends were cut back, 2 bases at V and 1 base at J, with 11 bases in the middle. CDR3: CASSLRPTENTEAFF. CDR3 nucleotide sequence: TGTGCCAGCAGCTTACGCCCTACTGAGAACACTGAAGCTTTCTTT.

This clone was found a few times. The chain has TRBV30 and TRBJ1-6; no clear D gene. Trimming removed 0 bases at V and 10 bases at J, with 7 bases between. This CDR3 is built from 12 residues. The germline V gene has CDR1 GTSNPN and CDR2 SVGIG (reference sequence). CDR3 loop: CAWSVNYSPLHF. In DNA form, the CDR3 reads TGTGCCTGGAGTGTAAACTACTCACCCCTCCACTTT.

The rearrangement joins TRBV28 to TRBJ2-1; 9 positions agree with TRBD2. This CDR3 has 12 residues. Germline trimming cut 5 bases from V and 16 bases from J; bases unmatched to any gene: 9. In germline, CDR1 is MDHEN, CDR2 SYDVKM. The CDR3 loop reads CASSRTGTSYFF. The CDR3 bases are TGTGCCAGCAGTCGTACCGGGACTAGCTACTTCTTC.

This clone was recorded once. The chain uses TRBV27 and TRBJ2-1; 7 bases agree with TRBD2. The CDR3 is 16 amino acids. Germline assignment: CDR1 MNHEY and CDR2 SMNVEV (reference sequence). The V and J ends lost 3 bases and 2 bases, in that order; junction bases with no gene match: 7. CDR3 region: CASSLGGLVPYNEQFF. CDR3 DNA: TGTGCCAGCAGTTTGGGCGGACTAGTCCCCTACAATGAGCAGTTCTTC.

The rearrangement links TRBV28 to TRBJ2-3, with TRBD2 matching over 9 bases. The CDR3 consists of 16 residues. The germline V gene has CDR1 MDHEN and CDR2 SYDVKM. J gave up 4 bases and V 7 bases, and 12 bases lay outside the gene matches. CDR3 protein: CASIVGGRAWADTQYF. In DNA, the CDR3 is TGTGCCAGCATAGTCGGCGGGAGGGCCTGGGCAGATACGCAGTATTTT.

In the case of this clone: The same CDR3 arises from other DNA sequences in this sample as well. V usage is TRBV7-2 and J usage is TRBJ2-7; TRBD2 aligns across 8 bases. J was trimmed by 4 bases and V by 5 bases; bases with no gene match: 7. This CDR3 is built from 14 residues. Germline V CDR1 and CDR2: SGHTA, FQGNSA. CDR3: CASSLGLAGYEQYF. In DNA, the CDR3 is TGTGCCAGCAGCCTAGGGTTAGCGGGGTACGAGCAGTACTTC.

The chain has TRBV5-1 and TRBJ2-7; TRBD1 matches at 7 bases. Germline V lookup: CDR1 SGHRS, CDR2 YFSETQ. Trimming removed 6 bases from V and 0 bases from J; junction bases left unmatched: 6. The CDR3 runs to 14 residues. DNA for the CDR3: TGCGCCAGCACTCATGGGACAGCCTCCTACGAGCAGTACTTC. This translates into CASTHGTASYEQYF.

This sequence joins TRBV7-8 and TRBJ2-3, with 9 positions matching TRBD2. The trim removed 5 bases at V and 2 bases at J, leaving 8 bases unmatched. The CDR3 consists of 16 residues. Germline loops: CDR1 SGHVS, CDR2 FQNEAQ. CDR3 nucleotides: TGTGCCAGCAGCCCTAGGGCTAGCGGGACCACAGATACGCAGTATTTT. The encoded protein is CASSPRASGTTDTQYF. Supplemented by reference TRBV7-8 and TRBJ2-3, the full variable domain reads GAGVSQSPRYKVAKRGQDVALRCDPISGHVSLFWYQQALGQGPEFLTYFQNEAQLDKSGLPSDRFFAERPEGSVSTLKIQRTQQEDSAVYLCASSPRASGTTDTQYFGPGTRLTVL.

The chain carries TRBV16 and TRBJ1-3; D not certain. Trimming removed 0 bases from V and 0 bases from J, with 9 bases in between. This CDR3 has 16 amino acids. The germline gives CDR1 KGHSY, CDR2 FQNENV. In DNA, the CDR3 is TGTGCCAGCAGCCAATCGGAGGCAAGCTCTGGAAACACCATATATTTT. This codes for CASSQSEASSGNTIYF.

This sequence joins TRBV9 and TRBJ2-3, with TRBD2 matching over 12 bases. With 0 bases clipped from V and 5 bases from J, the junction kept 4 bases outside the gene matches. This CDR3 contains 16 residues. Per the germline V gene, CDR1 is SGDLS and CDR2 is YYNGEE. CDR3 region: CASSVGWTSGVDTQYF. The DNA of the CDR3 is TGTGCCAGCAGCGTAGGGTGGACTAGCGGGGTAGATACGCAGTATTTT.

The chain joins TRBV10-3 to TRBJ2-2, with 7 bases that match TRBD2. Germline V CDR1 and CDR2: ENHRY, SYGVKD. The J segment lost 0 bases and the V segment lost 8 bases, leaving 3 bases of the junction unmatched. The CDR3 contains 14 residues. CDR3 sequence (DNA): TGTGCCATCGGGGGGAGGGCGAACACCGGGGAGCTGTTTTTT. This codes for CAIGGRANTGELFF.

This clone was picked up one time. The chain is built from TRBV30 and TRBJ1-1, with D perhaps matching TRBD1 (5 bases). V shed 2 bases and J shed 2 bases, with 6 bases lying between them. The CDR3 is 12 amino acids. In germline, CDR1 is GTSNPN, CDR2 SVGIG (reference sequence). In nucleotides, the CDR3 is TGTGCCTGGAGTTGGACAAACACTGAAGCTTTCTTT. Its translation: CAWSWTNTEAFF.

The gene calls are TRBV5-1 and TRBJ2-7; 9 nucleotides align to TRBD1. V trimming: 0 bases; J trimming: 9 bases; junction bases outside the gene matches: 10. Looked up from germline, CDR1 is SGHRS and CDR2 is YFSETQ. The CDR3 is 15 residues long. Here the CDR3 reads CASSLAGTGTLGQYF. CDR3 coding DNA: TGCGCCAGCAGCTTGGCCGGGACAGGGACCCTCGGGCAGTACTTC.